The rows below give T cell receptor beta chains drawn from one sample of a study of T cell responses to AZD1222 COVID-19 vaccine. Here immunoSEQ multiplex PCR was the method, and the copy in TCRdb shows in-frame clones only, minus some. The repertoire has approximately 190,000 clones, roughly 93% of them found once; the top ten carry 0.95% to 1%. The specimen was peripheral blood, collected on day 0 of AZD1222 vaccination. Receptor source: an adult in good health. Each CDR3 is given with its conserved first and last residue. Fields, in order: J gene, clone size, V gene, D gene, CDR3 protein, CDR3 DNA. A D gene is named only where the DNA matches it firmly. The size of a clone is reported for some rows only, either as once, few or many, or as a class for expanded clones.

TRBJ1-2 | NA | TRBV6-5 | NA | CASSTNSYGYTF | TGTGCCAGCAGTACAAACAGCTATGGCTACACCTTC
TRBJ2-1 | NA | TRBV5-4 | NA | CASSSQGGASYNEQFF | TGTGCCAGCAGCTCCCAGGGGGGCGCTTCCTACAATGAGCAGTTCTTC
TRBJ2-5 | NA | TRBV20-1 | TRBD2 | CSASLFRAGGRGETQYF | TGCAGTGCTAGTTTATTTAGAGCGGGAGGGCGGGGAGAGACCCAGTACTTC
TRBJ2-2 | once | TRBV5-5 | NA | CASSLDPNTGELFF | TGTGCCAGCAGCTTGGATCCGAACACCGGGGAGCTGTTTTTT
TRBJ2-1 | NA | TRBV27 | TRBD2 | CASSPLREGVNEQFF | TGTGCCAGCAGCCCTCTCCGGGAGGGGGTCAATGAGCAGTTCTTC
TRBJ1-1 | NA | TRBV6-5 | NA | CASSRGQFNTEAFF | TGTGCCAGCAGCCGTGGACAGTTCAACACTGAAGCTTTCTTT
TRBJ2-7 | NA | TRBV10-3 | TRBD1 | CAISSGTEIFEQYF | TGTGCCATCAGTTCCGGGACAGAAATCTTCGAGCAGTACTTC
TRBJ2-3 | NA | TRBV5-1 | NA | CASRQTSTDTQYF | TGCGCCAGCAGGCAAACTAGCACAGATACGCAGTATTTT
TRBJ2-5 | once | TRBV7-2 | TRBD2 | CASSLARRGGLETQYF | TGTGCCAGCAGCTTAGCAAGGCGGGGGGGCCTAGAGACCCAGTACTTC
TRBJ1-2 | few | TRBV14 | TRBD1 | CASSQVTGGDGYTF | TGTGCCAGCAGCCAAGTAACAGGGGGCGATGGCTACACCTTC
TRBJ2-7 | NA | TRBV29-1 | NA | CSVELLTAFSYEQYF | TGCAGCGTTGAACTCCTGACGGCTTTCTCCTACGAGCAGTACTTC
TRBJ1-4 | NA | TRBV10-3 | TRBD1 | CAISESGGQGNEKLFF | TGTGCCATCAGTGAGTCTGGTGGACAGGGTAATGAAAAACTGTTTTTT
TRBJ2-3 | NA | TRBV4-2 | NA | CASSQEASTDTQYF | TGTGCCAGCAGCCAAGAAGCGAGCACAGATACGCAGTATTTT
TRBJ2-7 | NA | TRBV18 | TRBD2 | CASSPIFLAGGSYEQYF | TGTGCCAGCTCACCCATATTTCTAGCGGGAGGCTCCTACGAGCAGTACTTC
TRBJ2-7 | NA | TRBV21-1 | NA | CASQGVHSYEQYF | TGTGCCAGCCAAGGGGTACACTCCTACGAGCAGTACTTC
TRBJ2-1 | NA | TRBV14 | TRBD1 | CASRDGQGVSYNEQFF | TGTGCCAGCAGGGACGGACAGGGGGTTTCCTACAATGAGCAGTTCTTC
TRBJ1-2 | NA | TRBV11-1 | NA | CASSLDSYGYTF | TGTGCCAGCAGCTTAGACAGCTATGGCTACACCTTC
TRBJ2-4 | NA | TRBV5-4 | TRBD1 | CASTSDRKNIQYF | TGTGCCAGCACCTCGGACAGGAAAAACATTCAGTACTTC
TRBJ2-3 | NA | TRBV20-1 | NA | CSGQGTDTQYF | TGCAGTGGACAGGGCACAGATACGCAGTATTTT